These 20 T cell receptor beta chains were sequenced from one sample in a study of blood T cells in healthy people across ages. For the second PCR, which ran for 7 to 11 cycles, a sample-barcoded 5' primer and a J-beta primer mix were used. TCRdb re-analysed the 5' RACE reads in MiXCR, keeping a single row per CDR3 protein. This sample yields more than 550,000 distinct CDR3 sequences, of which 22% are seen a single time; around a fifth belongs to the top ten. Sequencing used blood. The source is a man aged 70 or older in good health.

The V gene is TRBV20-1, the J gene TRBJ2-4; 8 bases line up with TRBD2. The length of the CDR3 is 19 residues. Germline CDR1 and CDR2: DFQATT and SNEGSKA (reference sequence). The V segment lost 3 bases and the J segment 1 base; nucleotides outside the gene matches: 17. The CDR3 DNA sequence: TGCAGTGCTAGGGGTTTACTAGCGGAAATCAACGGGGCCAAAAACATTCAGTACTTC. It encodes CSARGLLAEINGAKNIQYF.

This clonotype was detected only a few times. This CDR3 is CASSSPGQGFAGELFF. For the CDR3, the DNA is TGTGCCAGCAGTTCGCCGGGACAGGGATTTGCCGGGGAGCTGTTTTTT. This chain uses TRBV28 with TRBJ2-2; 9 bases are shared with TRBD1. CDR1 and CDR2 from the germline V gene are MDHEN and SYDVKM. The ends lost 4 bases at V and 6 bases at J; junction bases unmatched: 9. The CDR3 totals 16 residues.

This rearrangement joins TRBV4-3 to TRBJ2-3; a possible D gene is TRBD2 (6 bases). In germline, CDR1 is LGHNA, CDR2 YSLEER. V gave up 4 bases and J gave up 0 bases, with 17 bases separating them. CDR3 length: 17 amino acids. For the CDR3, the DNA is TGCGCCAGCAGCCTCTTCGCACCGGGACTTAGCACAGATACGCAGTATTTT. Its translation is CASSLFAPGLSTDTQYF.

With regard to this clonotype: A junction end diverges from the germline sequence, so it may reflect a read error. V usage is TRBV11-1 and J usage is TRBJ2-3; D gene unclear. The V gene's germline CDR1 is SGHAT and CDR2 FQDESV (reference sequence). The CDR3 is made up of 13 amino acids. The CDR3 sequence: CAGSKALRDTQYF. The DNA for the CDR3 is TGTGCCGGCAGCAAAGCGCTAAGGGATACGCAGTATTTT.

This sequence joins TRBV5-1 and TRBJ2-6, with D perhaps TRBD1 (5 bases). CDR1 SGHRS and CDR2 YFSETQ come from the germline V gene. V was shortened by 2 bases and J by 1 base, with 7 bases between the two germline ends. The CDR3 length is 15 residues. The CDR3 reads CASSFRASGANVLTF. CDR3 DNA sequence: TGCGCCAGCAGCTTCAGGGCTTCTGGGGCCAACGTCCTGACTTTC.

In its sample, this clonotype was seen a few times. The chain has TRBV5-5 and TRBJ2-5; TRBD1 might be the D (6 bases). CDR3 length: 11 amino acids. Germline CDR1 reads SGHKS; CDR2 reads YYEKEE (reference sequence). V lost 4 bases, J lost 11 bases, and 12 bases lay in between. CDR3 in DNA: TGTGCCAGCAGCGTAAAGGGGGAGCAGTACTTC. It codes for CASSVKGEQYF.

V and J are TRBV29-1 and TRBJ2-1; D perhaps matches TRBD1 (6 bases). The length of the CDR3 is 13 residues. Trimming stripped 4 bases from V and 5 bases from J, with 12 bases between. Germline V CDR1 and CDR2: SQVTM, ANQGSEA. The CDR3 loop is CSVGGLRDNEQFF. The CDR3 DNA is TGCAGCGTTGGGGGGCTTAGGGACAATGAGCAGTTCTTC.

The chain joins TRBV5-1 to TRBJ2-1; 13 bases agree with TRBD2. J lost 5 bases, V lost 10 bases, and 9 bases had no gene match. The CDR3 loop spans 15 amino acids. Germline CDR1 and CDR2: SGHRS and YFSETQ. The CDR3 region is CAGKLTSGGNNEQFF. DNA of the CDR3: TGCGCCGGCAAACTGACTAGCGGGGGGAACAATGAGCAGTTCTTC.

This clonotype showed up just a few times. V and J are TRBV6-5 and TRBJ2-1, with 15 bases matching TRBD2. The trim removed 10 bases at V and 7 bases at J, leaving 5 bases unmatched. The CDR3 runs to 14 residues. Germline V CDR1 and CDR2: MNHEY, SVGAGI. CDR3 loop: CATRTSGGGNEQFF. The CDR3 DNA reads TGTGCCACCAGGACTAGCGGGGGGGGAAATGAGCAGTTCTTC.

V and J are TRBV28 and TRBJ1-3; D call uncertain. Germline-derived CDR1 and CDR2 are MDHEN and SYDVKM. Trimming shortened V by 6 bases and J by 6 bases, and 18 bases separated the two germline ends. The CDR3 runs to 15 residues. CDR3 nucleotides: TGTGCCAGCAGCAGCGAGAAACGGGGAGTAAACACCATATATTTT. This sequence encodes CASSSEKRGVNTIYF.

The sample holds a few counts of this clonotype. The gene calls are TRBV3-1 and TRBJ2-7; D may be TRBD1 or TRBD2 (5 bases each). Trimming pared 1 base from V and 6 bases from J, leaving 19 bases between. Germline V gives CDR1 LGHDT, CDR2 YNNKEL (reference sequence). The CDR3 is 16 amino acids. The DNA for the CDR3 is TGTGCCAGCAGCCAAGTAGTCGGGGCCCAGTTTTTCGAGCAGTACTTC. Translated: CASSQVVGAQFFEQYF.

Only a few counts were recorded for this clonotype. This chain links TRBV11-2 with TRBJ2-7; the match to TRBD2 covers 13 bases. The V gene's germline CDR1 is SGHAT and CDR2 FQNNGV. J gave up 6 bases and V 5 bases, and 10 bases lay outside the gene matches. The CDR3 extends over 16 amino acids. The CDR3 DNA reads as TGTGCCAGCAGCGCGCGACTAGCGGGGGGTTCGGTCGAGCAGTACTTC. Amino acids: CASSARLAGGSVEQYF.

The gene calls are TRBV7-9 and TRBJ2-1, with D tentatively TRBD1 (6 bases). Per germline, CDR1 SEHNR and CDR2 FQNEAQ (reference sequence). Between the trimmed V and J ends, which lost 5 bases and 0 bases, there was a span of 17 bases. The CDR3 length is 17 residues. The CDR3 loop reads CASSKRERGSSYNEQFF. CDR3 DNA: TGTGCCAGCAGCAAAAGGGAGAGGGGGAGCTCCTACAATGAGCAGTTCTTC.

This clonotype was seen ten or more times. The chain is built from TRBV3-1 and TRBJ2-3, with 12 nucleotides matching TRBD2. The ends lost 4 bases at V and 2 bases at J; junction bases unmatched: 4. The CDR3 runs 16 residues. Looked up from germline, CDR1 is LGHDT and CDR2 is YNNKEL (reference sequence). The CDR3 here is CASSLRTSGTTDTQYF. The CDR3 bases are TGTGCCAGCAGCCTTCGGACTAGCGGGACCACAGATACGCAGTATTTT.

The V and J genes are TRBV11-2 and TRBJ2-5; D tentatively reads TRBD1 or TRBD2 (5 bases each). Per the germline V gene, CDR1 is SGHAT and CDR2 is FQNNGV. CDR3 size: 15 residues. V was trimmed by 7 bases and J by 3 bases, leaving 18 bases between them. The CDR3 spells CASTTLKGREETQYF. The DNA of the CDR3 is TGTGCCAGCACCACCCTGAAGGGGCGGGAAGAGACCCAGTACTTC.

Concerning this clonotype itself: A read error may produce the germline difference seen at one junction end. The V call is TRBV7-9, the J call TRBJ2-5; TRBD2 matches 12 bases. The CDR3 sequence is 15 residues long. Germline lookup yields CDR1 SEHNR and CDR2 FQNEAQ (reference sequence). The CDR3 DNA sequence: TGTGCCAGCAGCCTACGGACTAGCGGGACTCCATCGGAGTTCTTC. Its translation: CASSLRTSGTPSEFF. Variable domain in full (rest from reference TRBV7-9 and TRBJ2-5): DTGVSQNPRHKITKRGQNVTFRCDPISEHNRLYWYRQTLGQGPEFLTYFQNEAQLEKSRLLSDRFSAERPKGSFSTLEIQRTEQGDSAMYLCASSLRTSGTPSEFFGPGTRLLVL.

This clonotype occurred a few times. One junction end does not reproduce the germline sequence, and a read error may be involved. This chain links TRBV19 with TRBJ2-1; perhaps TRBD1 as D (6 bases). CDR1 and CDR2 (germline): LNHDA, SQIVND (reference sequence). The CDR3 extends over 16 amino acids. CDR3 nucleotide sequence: TGTGCCAGTAGTATTTCGGCTGGGGACATCTACAACGAGCAGTTCTTC. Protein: CASSISAGDIYNEQFF.

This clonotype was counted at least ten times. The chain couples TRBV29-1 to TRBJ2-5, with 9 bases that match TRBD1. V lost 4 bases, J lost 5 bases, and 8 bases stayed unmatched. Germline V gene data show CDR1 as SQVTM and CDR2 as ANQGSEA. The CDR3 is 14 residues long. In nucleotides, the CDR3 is TGCAGCGTTGCTAGGACAGGGGTCCAGGAGACCCAGTACTTC. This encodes CSVARTGVQETQYF.

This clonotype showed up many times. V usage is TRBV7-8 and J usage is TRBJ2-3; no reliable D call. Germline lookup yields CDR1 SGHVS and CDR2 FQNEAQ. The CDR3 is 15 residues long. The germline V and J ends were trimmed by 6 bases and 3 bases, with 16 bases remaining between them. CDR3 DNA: TGTGCCAGCAGACAAGATCGTTTCGCAACAGATACGCAGTATTTT. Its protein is CASRQDRFATDTQYF.

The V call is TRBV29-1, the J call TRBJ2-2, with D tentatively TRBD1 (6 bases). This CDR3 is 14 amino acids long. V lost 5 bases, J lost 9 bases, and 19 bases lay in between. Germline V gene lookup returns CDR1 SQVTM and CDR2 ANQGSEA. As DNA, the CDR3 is TGCAGCGTTACACAGGGTTCCGCAGGTCGGGAGCTGTTTTTT. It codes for CSVTQGSAGRELFF.